The sequence of this T cell receptor (beta chain) was determined in a study of blood T cell repertoires in COVID-19. About the research overall: The United States, Italy and Spain were the sources of the acute and convalescent COVID-19 samples. Sources were T cells, B-cell-depleted T cells, or PBMCs; the material itself was cDNA or gDNA.

The CDR3 is made up of 15 amino acids. J lost 2 bases, V lost 4 bases, and 5 bases had no gene match. Followed longitudinally, the Seattle patients had been enrolled during active infection. In the original workflow: Amplification from reference gene primers served as the basis for estimated nucleated cell counts. TCRdb's table, derived via immunoSEQ multiplex PCR, lists solely in-frame clones and lacks some. That table furnishes V, J and clone size, whereas the DNA furnished D and trimming. Of about 250,000 clones listed, around 88% are singletons. The chain uses TRBV5-3 and TRBJ2-3; 9 nucleotides agree with TRBD1. TRBV5-3 is designated an ORF whose function remains uncertain. Material for sequencing was peripheral blood. The TCR sequence derives from a woman aged 25-40 years with COVID-19, enrolled during active disease. The CDR3 is CARSDTGGPTDTQYF. Written as DNA, the CDR3 is TGTGCCAGAAGCGACACAGGGGGCCCCACAGATACGCAGTATTTT.